The 27 T cell receptor beta chains given below trace back to one sample, sequenced in a study of cytomegalovirus exposure and HLA in healthy donors. The PCR was carried out with 60 Vbeta primers and 13 Jbeta primers. The data were produced by immunoSEQ multiplex PCR, yet TCRdb's version contains in-frame clones alone and is incomplete. The profile shows around 90,000 clones, about 85% of them singletons. Source material: PBMCs. The receptors originated from a man aged 40-55 years in good health and CMV-seropositive.

On this clone: An end of the junction does not agree with germline; a read error may underlie this. V is TRBV5-8 and J is TRBJ2-7; the D gene is possibly TRBD1 (7 bases). Germline CDR1 SGHTS, CDR2 YDEGEE. The CDR3 loop spans 16 amino acids. The CDR3 loop reads CASRLAGSGGPYEQYF. As DNA, the CDR3 is TGTGCCAGCAGGTTGGCGGGGTCAGGGGGACCCTACGAGCAGTACTTC.

V is TRBV10-2 and J is TRBJ1-2; 9 nucleotides line up with TRBD1. In germline, CDR1 is WSHSY, CDR2 SAAADI. V was clipped by 8 bases and J by 7 bases; unmatched bases: 8. CDR3 length: 13 residues. Written as DNA, the CDR3 is TGCGCCAGCGCTGAAGACAGGGGGACTGGCTACACCTTC. Encoded protein: CASAEDRGTGYTF.

This rearrangement joins TRBV6-1 to TRBJ1-4, with D perhaps TRBD1 (6 bases). V was shortened by 5 bases and J by 5 bases, with 15 bases between the two germline ends. CDR3 length equals 15 residues. The germline CDR1 and CDR2 sequences are MNHNS and SASEGT. DNA for the CDR3: TGTGCCAGCAGTAAAACAGGGTGGGACAATGAAAAACTGTTTTTT. It translates to CASSKTGWDNEKLFF.

The genes are TRBV11-2 and TRBJ1-2, with D tentatively TRBD1 (6 bases). CDR1 and CDR2 (germline): SGHAT, FQNNGV. V lost 5 bases and J 1 base, leaving 17 bases between the germline ends. The CDR3 has 16 residues. The DNA for the CDR3 is TGTGCCAGCAGCCCCCTCCCAGGGGCCCTTAACTATGGCTACACCTTC. Its translation is CASSPLPGALNYGYTF.

The V call is TRBV18, the J call TRBJ1-1, with D maybe TRBD1 (5 bases). The CDR3 covers 13 residues. In germline, CDR1 is KGHSH, CDR2 LQKENI. V dropped 10 bases and J dropped 1 base, with 13 bases sitting between them. The CDR3 loop reads CATYLGQNTEAFF. CDR3 in DNA: TGTGCCACCTACCTGGGGCAGAACACTGAAGCTTTCTTT.

The chain recombines TRBV6-1 with TRBJ1-5; D remains ambiguous. This CDR3 has 13 residues. From germline, CDR1 is MNHNS and CDR2 SASEGT. The ends were cut back, 3 bases at V and 6 bases at J, with 9 bases in the middle. The CDR3 DNA follows: TGTGCCAGCAGTGACCCTCCAGGTCAGCCCCAGCATTTT. Translated: CASSDPPGQPQHF.

This chain uses TRBV19 with TRBJ2-5, with D tentatively TRBD1 (6 bases). Germline lookup yields CDR1 LNHDA and CDR2 SQIVND (reference sequence). This CDR3 region has 13 residues. Trimming pared 2 bases from V and 5 bases from J, leaving 9 bases between. Here the CDR3 reads CASSIQGRETQYF. The CDR3 DNA follows: TGTGCCAGTAGTATACAGGGGCGGGAGACCCAGTACTTC.

About this clone itself: Other DNA sequences from this sample encode an identical CDR3 as well. This chain connects TRBV7-3 to TRBJ2-3, with 9 bases fitting TRBD1. With 5 bases clipped from V and 3 bases from J, the junction kept 3 bases outside the gene matches. Germline CDR1 reads SGHTA; CDR2 reads FQGTGA. This CDR3 has 14 residues. This chain's CDR3 is CASSPGQGTDTQYF. CDR3 DNA: TGTGCCAGCAGCCCAGGACAGGGGACAGATACGCAGTATTTT.

The chain joins TRBV7-8 to TRBJ2-3; D might be TRBD2 (6 bases). The CDR3 has 13 amino acids. V gave up 7 bases and J gave up 4 bases, with 12 bases separating them. Germline-derived CDR1 and CDR2 are SGHVS and FQNEAQ. The CDR3 is CASIAGSADTQYF. CDR3 in DNA: TGTGCCAGCATCGCGGGGTCCGCAGATACGCAGTATTTT.

The V gene is TRBV2, the J gene TRBJ2-5; TRBD1 matches 7 bases. This CDR3 is built from 16 residues. The trim removed 5 bases at V and 4 bases at J, leaving 13 bases unmatched. The germline V gene encodes CDR1 SNHLY and CDR2 FYNNEI. CDR3 sequence (DNA): TGTGCCAGCAGTTTACAGGGGCGGGCTCTAACAGAGACCCAGTACTTC. It is translated as CASSLQGRALTETQYF.

In its sample, this clone was seen a few times. V is TRBV7-8 and J is TRBJ2-2; D remains unclear. This CDR3 has 13 residues. V was cut by 5 bases and J by 7 bases, with 11 bases left in between. In germline, CDR1 is SGHVS, CDR2 FQNEAQ. The CDR3 DNA reads as TGTGCCAGCAGCAGAGGATTGTACGGGGAGCTGTTTTTT. Translation gives CASSRGLYGELFF. Based on the CDR3 plus reference TRBV7-8 and TRBJ2-2, the full variable domain is GAGVSQSPRYKVAKRGQDVALRCDPISGHVSLFWYQQALGQGPEFLTYFQNEAQLDKSGLPSDRFFAERPEGSVSTLKIQRTQQEDSAVYLCASSRGLYGELFFGEGSRLTVL.

This chain links TRBV28 with TRBJ1-3; 7 positions match TRBD1. Per the germline V gene, CDR1 is MDHEN and CDR2 is SYDVKM. The V and J ends lost 4 bases and 4 bases, in that order; junction bases with no gene match: 4. The CDR3 spans 14 residues. The CDR3 protein is CASSSRQGGNTIYF. CDR3 nucleotide sequence: TGTGCCAGCAGTTCACGACAGGGAGGAAACACCATATATTTT.

The J gene is TRBJ1-2, the V gene TRBV6-1, with D perhaps matching TRBD1 (6 bases). This CDR3 has 14 residues. The germline V gene encodes CDR1 MNHNS and CDR2 SASEGT. V was clipped by 5 bases and J by 4 bases, with 14 bases between them. The CDR3 region has the DNA TGTGCCAGCAGTTCTGGGGGGGCCCGCTATGGCTACACCTTC. Protein sequence: CASSSGGARYGYTF.

Worth noting for this clone: The sample contains more than one DNA sequence encoding this CDR3. The V call is TRBV18, the J call TRBJ1-1; a possible D gene is TRBD1 (5 bases). V gave up 2 bases and J gave up 1 base, with 8 bases separating them. The CDR3 extends over 14 amino acids. Germline V gives CDR1 KGHSH, CDR2 LQKENI. In DNA, the CDR3 is TGTGCCAGCTCACCAAGGAGGGGGAACACTGAAGCTTTCTTT. It specifies CASSPRRGNTEAFF.

With regard to this clone: The junction does not match germline at one end; this may be a read error. The V call is TRBV5-1, the J call TRBJ2-5; D uncertain. Germline lookup yields CDR1 SGHRS and CDR2 YFSETQ. The CDR3 is 13 residues long. Written as DNA, the CDR3 is TGCGCCAGTAGCTTGTTAGAGTGGGAGACCCAGTACTTC. Encoded protein: CASSLLEWETQYF.

The chain carries TRBV7-8 and TRBJ2-5, with D perhaps TRBD2 (8 bases). V lost 1 base, J lost 4 bases, and 16 bases lay in between. Per the germline V gene, CDR1 is SGHVS and CDR2 is FQNEAQ. This CDR3 contains 16 residues. The CDR3 reads CASSLDSGTAGETQYF. The CDR3 nucleotides read TGTGCCAGCAGCTTAGATAGCGGGACAGCGGGAGAGACCCAGTACTTC.

The chain couples TRBV7-2 to TRBJ2-1; D is unresolved. The CDR3 covers 15 residues. Germline V gene sequence: CDR1 SGHTA, CDR2 FQGNSA. V lost 0 bases and J 0 bases, leaving 6 bases between the germline ends. The CDR3 sequence is CASSLAATSYNEQFF. In nucleotides, the CDR3 is TGTGCCAGCAGCTTAGCGGCCACCTCCTACAATGAGCAGTTCTTC.

This clone showed up just a few times. The chain employs TRBV9 and TRBJ1-2, with a possible D match to TRBD1 (5 bases). V lost 3 bases and J 5 bases, leaving 20 bases between the germline ends. This CDR3 spans 16 amino acids. Germline CDR1 and CDR2: SGDLS and YYNGEE. This CDR3 reads CASSATGGGFGYGYTF. The CDR3 DNA reads as TGTGCCAGCAGCGCCACGGGGGGGGGTTTTGGATATGGCTACACCTTC. Based on the CDR3 plus reference TRBV9 and TRBJ1-2, the full variable domain is DSGVTQTPKHLITATGQRVTLRCSPRSGDLSVYWYQQSLDQGLQFLIQYYNGEERAKGNILERFSAQQFPDLHSELNLSSLELGDSALYFCASSATGGGFGYGYTFGSGTRLTVV.

This rearrangement joins TRBV6-6 to TRBJ2-2, with 8 bases matching TRBD1. The CDR3 spans 15 residues. The germline CDR1 and CDR2 sequences are MNHNY and SVGAGI (reference sequence). V gave up 6 bases and J gave up 3 bases; unmatched junction bases: 6. CDR3 DNA: TGTGCCAGCAGAAGACAGGGGAAGGACACCGGGGAGCTGTTTTTT. Encoded protein: CASRRQGKDTGELFF.

The chain has TRBV7-9 and TRBJ1-6; tentative D call: TRBD1 (5 bases). In germline, CDR1 is SEHNR, CDR2 FQNEAQ (reference sequence). The CDR3 loop spans 17 amino acids. The ends were cut back, 1 base at V and 0 bases at J, with 10 bases in the middle. In nucleotides, the CDR3 is TGTGCCAGCAGCTTAGGGCAGGGTAGCTCCTATAATTCACCCCTCCACTTT. Translation gives CASSLGQGSSYNSPLHF.

J is TRBJ2-5 and V is TRBV5-6, with 9 bases identical to TRBD2. V lost 0 bases to trimming and J lost 2 bases; unmatched junction nucleotides: 2. There are 15 residues in the CDR3. Germline V gene lookup returns CDR1 SGHDT and CDR2 YYEEEE. The CDR3 protein is CASSLVLAGQETQYF. The CDR3 DNA follows: TGTGCCAGCAGCTTGGTTCTAGCGGGACAAGAGACCCAGTACTTC.

This sequence joins TRBV6-1 and TRBJ2-7, with D maybe TRBD1 (8 bases). Trimming shortened V by 5 bases and J by 2 bases, and 16 bases separated the two germline ends. The CDR3 consists of 15 residues. In germline, CDR1 is MNHNS, CDR2 SASEGT. Here the CDR3 reads CASSITGGGPYEQYF. The CDR3 DNA is TGTGCCAGCAGTATTACAGGGGGGGGGCCCTACGAGCAGTACTTC.

The chain uses TRBV15 and TRBJ2-1, with 11 nucleotides matching TRBD2. J gave up 10 bases and V 4 bases, and 0 bases lay outside the gene matches. The CDR3 is made up of 12 amino acids. Germline V gives CDR1 LNHNV, CDR2 YYDKDF (reference sequence). For the CDR3, the DNA is TGTGCCACCAGCACTAGCGGGGGGGAGCAGTTCTTC. As protein: CATSTSGGEQFF.

The rearrangement joins TRBV2 to TRBJ2-2; no clear D. This CDR3 spans 14 amino acids. The germline CDR1 and CDR2 sequences are SNHLY and FYNNEI. The V and J ends lost 7 bases and 5 bases respectively, with 14 bases between them. The CDR3 loop is CASMSDLRTGELFF. CDR3 bases: TGTGCCAGCATGAGTGATCTCCGAACCGGGGAGCTGTTTTTT. The full variable domain, rest sourced from reference TRBV2 and TRBJ2-2, is EPEVTQTPSHQVTQMGQEVILRCVPISNHLYFYWYRQILGQKVEFLVSFYNNEISEKSEIFDDQFSVERPDGSNFTLKIRSTKLEDSAMYFCASMSDLRTGELFFGEGSRLTVL.

The V gene is TRBV2, the J gene TRBJ2-7, with TRBD1 matching 7 bases. V lost 6 bases and J lost 0; bases outside the gene matches: 5. The CDR3 spans 14 residues. The germline V gene encodes CDR1 SNHLY and CDR2 FYNNEI. The CDR3 DNA sequence: TGTGCCAGCAGGGTACAGGGGAGCTCCTACGAGCAGTACTTC. Protein: CASRVQGSSYEQYF. Combining the CDR3 with reference TRBV2 and TRBJ2-7 gives the whole variable domain EPEVTQTPSHQVTQMGQEVILRCVPISNHLYFYWYRQILGQKVEFLVSFYNNEISEKSEIFDDQFSVERPDGSNFTLKIRSTKLEDSAMYFCASRVQGSSYEQYFGPGTRLTVT.

This chain links TRBV28 with TRBJ1-1; 8 bases fit TRBD1. The ends lost 2 bases at V and 2 bases at J; junction bases unmatched: 4. Per germline, CDR1 MDHEN and CDR2 SYDVKM. The CDR3 spans 15 residues. CDR3 loop: CASSLPGQENTEAFF. Here the CDR3 DNA reads TGTGCCAGCAGTTTACCGGGACAGGAAAACACTGAAGCTTTCTTT. The full variable domain, its missing parts supplied by reference TRBV28 and TRBJ1-1, is DVKVTQSSRYLVKRTGEKVFLECVQDMDHENMFWYRQDPGLGLRLIYFSYDVKMKEKGDIPEGYSVSREKKERFSLILESASTNQTSMYLCASSLPGQENTEAFFGQGTRLTVV.

Only one count was recorded for this clone. V gene TRBV5-1 combines with J gene TRBJ1-4; maybe TRBD1 (6 bases). Germline values: CDR1 SGHRS, CDR2 YFSETQ. V was pared by 4 bases and J by 3 bases, with 10 bases between. This CDR3 comprises 14 residues. CDR3 region: CASSTDSANEKLFF. CDR3 in DNA: TGCGCCAGCAGCACGGACAGCGCTAATGAAAAACTGTTTTTT.